Listed below are T cell receptor beta chains from one sample, sequenced in a study of T cell responses to AZD1222 COVID-19 vaccine. Clones were sequenced by immunoSEQ multiplex PCR, and TCRdb holds only the in-frame ones, with some missing. Of approximately 88,000 clones listed, over 75% are singletons. Sequencing was performed on peripheral blood, taken 28 days after the second AZD1222 dose. The receptor set was obtained from an adult who received the AZD1222 COVID-19 vaccine. Each CDR3 is given with its conserved first and last residue.

>TRBV11-3|TRBJ2-2
CASSLDPSSANTGELFF
>TRBV7-2|TRBJ2-3
CASSFGLAGGNTQYF
>TRBV4-3|TRBJ1-1
CASSQDPVDKNTEAFF
>TRBV11-3|TRBJ2-7
CASSTGTGAYEQYF
>TRBV3-1/TRBV3-2|TRBJ2-1
CASSPSLAGGRYNEQFF
>TRBV18|TRBJ1-4
CASSHAPEKLFF
>TRBV19|TRBJ1-6
CASVPRDSRPPALHF
>TRBV5-5|TRBJ1-5
CASSLVWNGNQPQHF
>TRBV10-3|TRBJ1-1
CAISESAGLNTEAFF
>TRBV3-1/TRBV3-2|TRBJ2-3
CASSQASGGLSGTDTQYF
>TRBV11-3|TRBJ2-2
CASSWGPTTGELFF
>TRBV7-9|TRBJ2-4
CASSLELAKNIQYF
>TRBV7-9|TRBJ1-2
CASSLNSAADGYTF
>TRBV6-1|TRBJ1-2
CASSEGQTSFYGYTF
>TRBV27|TRBJ2-6
CASTAGGGSGANVLTF
>TRBV6-6|TRBJ1-1
CASSTRDRAMNTEAFF
>TRBV28|TRBJ2-7
CASSRGFYEQYF
>TRBV4-1|TRBJ1-1
CASSQDRGRLEAFF
>TRBV7-9|TRBJ2-5
CASSLGTPTTQYF
>TRBV27|TRBJ1-1
CASSQQGMRTEAFF
>TRBV7-9|TRBJ1-4
CASSLRNFEKLFF
>TRBV19|TRBJ1-5
CASSLKDSNQPQHF
>TRBV2|TRBJ1-5
CASSVGQGSNQPQHF
>TRBV18|TRBJ1-3
CASSPLPGPAAIYF
>TRBV19|TRBJ1-2
CASIGGGLFRGDYGYTF
>TRBV6-5|TRBJ1-4
CASTPSQGLREKLFF
>TRBV7-2|TRBJ2-3
CASSFTLDTQYF
>TRBV5-1|TRBJ2-5
CASSLAQGQETQYF
>TRBV11-2|TRBJ1-1
CASSATSAEAFF
>TRBV29-1|TRBJ2-5
CSVGRGAQETQYF
>TRBV6-5|TRBJ1-2
CASSYWGQGYTF
>TRBV2|TRBJ2-7
CASSEGAGGRTGEYF
>TRBV29-1|TRBJ1-2
CSVEPVANYGYTF
>TRBV10-1|TRBJ1-2
CASITPDRNYGYTF
>TRBV19|TRBJ2-7
CASSIADRGYEQYF
>TRBV4-2|TRBJ2-5
CASSHLPSGDETQYF
>TRBV2|TRBJ1-2
CASIRPGQTYGYTF
>TRBV6-1|TRBJ1-1
CASSEGQGGTEAFF
>TRBV25-1|TRBJ1-3
CASISSRGFGGNTIYF
>TRBV18|TRBJ2-7
CASSLDLLYEQYF
>TRBV11-2|TRBJ1-2
CASSPRAGAEGYTF
>TRBV3-1/TRBV3-2|TRBJ2-4
CASSRTGLSDIQYF
>TRBV19|TRBJ1-1
CASSILSGGGTEAFF
>TRBV9|TRBJ1-1
CASSVAQNTEAFF
>TRBV2|TRBJ1-2
CASSEAFGLVWGYTF
>TRBV28|TRBJ1-5
CASGPGTGHNQPQHF
>TRBV4-3|TRBJ1-5
CASSQDLPGTGNNQPQHF
>TRBV19|TRBJ1-2
CATRVRGNYGYTF
>TRBV6-6|TRBJ1-5
CASRGGTPNQPQHF
>TRBV7-8|TRBJ2-2
CASSLGTAGTGELFF
>TRBV6-2/TRBV6-3|TRBJ1-1
CASSNRDRGLVMNTEAFF
>TRBV28|TRBJ1-1
CASSLFSEAFF
>TRBV7-2|TRBJ1-3
CASSLDGAGVPGNTIYF
>TRBV7-3|TRBJ1-5
CASSLGGGPNQPQHF
>TRBV12-2|TRBJ1-1
CASRLNRRNTEAFF
>TRBV10-2|TRBJ2-3
CASSERRSTDTQYF
>TRBV3-1/TRBV3-2|TRBJ1-6
CASITRGSPLHF
>TRBV28|TRBJ2-5
CASRGWETQYF
>TRBV7-3|TRBJ1-3
CASSPSGGNTIYF